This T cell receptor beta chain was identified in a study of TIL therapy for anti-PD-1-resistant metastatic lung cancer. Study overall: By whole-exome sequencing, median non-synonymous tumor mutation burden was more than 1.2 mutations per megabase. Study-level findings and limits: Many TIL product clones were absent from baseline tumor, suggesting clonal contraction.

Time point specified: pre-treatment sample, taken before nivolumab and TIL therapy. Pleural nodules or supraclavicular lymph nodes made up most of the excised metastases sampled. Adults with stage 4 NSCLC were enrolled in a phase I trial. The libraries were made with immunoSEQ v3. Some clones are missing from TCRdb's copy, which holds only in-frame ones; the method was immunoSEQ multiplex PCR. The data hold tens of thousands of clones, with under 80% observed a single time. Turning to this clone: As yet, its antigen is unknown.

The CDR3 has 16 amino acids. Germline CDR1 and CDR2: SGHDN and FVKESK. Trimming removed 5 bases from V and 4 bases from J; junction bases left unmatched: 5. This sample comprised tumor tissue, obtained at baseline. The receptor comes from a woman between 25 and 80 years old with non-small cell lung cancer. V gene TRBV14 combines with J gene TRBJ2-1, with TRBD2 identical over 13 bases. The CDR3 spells CASSSRLAGGYNEQFF. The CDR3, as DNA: TGTGCCAGCAGCTCCCGACTAGCGGGAGGATACAATGAGCAGTTCTTC. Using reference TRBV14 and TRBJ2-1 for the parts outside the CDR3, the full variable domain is EAGVTQFPSHSVIEKGQTVTLRCDPISGHDNLYWYRRVMGKEIKFLLHFVKESKQDESGMPNNRFLAERTGGTYSTLKVQPAELEDSGVYFCASSSRLAGGYNEQFFGPGTRLTVL.